The 6 T cell receptor beta chains presented below share a single source sample, sequenced in a study of cytotoxic CD8 clonotypes in ibrutinib-treated CLL. The protocol was immunoSEQ multiplex PCR, while the TCRdb copy is restricted to in-frame clones and leaves out a portion. The sample includes some 200,000 clones, around 70% of them seen just once. Sample: PBMCs, taken after 12 months of ibrutinib treatment. All receptors come from a human donor with chronic lymphocytic leukemia.

The chain couples TRBV6-5 to TRBJ1-4, with a possible D match to TRBD1 (5 bases). Germline V gives CDR1 MNHEY, CDR2 SVGAGI. This CDR3 is 16 amino acids long. V lost 4 bases and J lost 0, with 12 bases in between. The CDR3 spells CASSSGGFPTNEKLFF. The CDR3 nucleotides are TGTGCCAGCAGTTCGGGGGGTTTCCCAACTAATGAAAAACTGTTTTTT.

The genes are TRBV19 and TRBJ1-5, with D unresolved. V dropped 8 bases and J dropped 7 bases, with 9 bases sitting between them. CDR3 length: 11 residues. CDR1 LNHDA and CDR2 SQIVND come from the germline V gene (reference sequence). The CDR3 DNA is TGTGCCAGTGGTCCCGAACAGCCCCAGCATTTT. Protein product: CASGPEQPQHF.

The CDR3 reads CASSQDWGSLGYTF. CDR3 bases: TGCGCCAGCAGCCAAGATTGGGGGTCGTTGGGCTACACCTTC. The V gene is TRBV4-3, the J gene TRBJ1-2, with D maybe TRBD1 (5 bases). Germline loops: CDR1 LGHNA, CDR2 YSLEER. Trimming shortened V by 0 bases and J by 8 bases, and 13 bases separated the two germline ends. The CDR3 has 14 amino acids.

This clone appeared once. The J gene is TRBJ2-3, the V gene TRBV18; the D gene could be TRBD1 or TRBD2 (5 bases each). Looked up from germline, CDR1 is KGHSH and CDR2 is LQKENI. Trimming left V 3 bases short and J 1 base short, with 14 bases between. This CDR3 spans 16 amino acids. CDR3 protein: CASSPRLTAGTDTQYF. The CDR3 DNA follows: TGTGCCAGCTCACCGCGTCTGACAGCGGGCACAGATACGCAGTATTTT.

V and J are TRBV7-3 and TRBJ2-1; D may be TRBD2 (5 bases). The V gene's germline CDR1 is SGHTA and CDR2 FQGTGA. Between the trimmed V and J ends, which lost 1 base and 0 bases, there was a span of 13 bases. The CDR3 contains 17 residues. The CDR3 sequence is CASSLIERFSSYNEQFF. CDR3 DNA: TGTGCCAGCAGCTTAATCGAGCGGTTTAGCTCCTACAATGAGCAGTTCTTC.

The genes are TRBV5-1 and TRBJ1-1, with D hard to call. Trimming left V 3 bases short and J 6 bases short, with 15 bases between. Germline lookup yields CDR1 SGHRS and CDR2 YFSETQ. There are 14 residues in the CDR3. Written as DNA, the CDR3 is TGCGCCAGCAGCTCCGGTCTTGCGGCGCCTGAAGCTTTCTTT. Translating it yields CASSSGLAAPEAFF. Full variable domain (remainder filled in from reference TRBV5-1 and TRBJ1-1): KAGVTQTPRYLIKTRGQQVTLSCSPISGHRSVSWYQQTPGQGLQFLFEYFSETQRNKGNFPGRFSGRQFSNSRSEMNVSTLELGDSALYLCASSSGLAAPEAFFGQGTRLTVV.